A selection of T cell receptor beta chains follows, all from one sample in a study of graft-versus-host responses after intestinal transplantation. Their target antigens are unknown. Data came from immunoSEQ multiplex PCR; TCRdb stores just in-frame clones and leaves some out. The top ten clones hold over 2.5% of a sample with 90,000 to 150,000 clones, approximately 96% of them seen once. Sequenced here: unstimulated CD8+ T cells sorted from spleen or lymph node cells, sampled before intestinal transplant. These receptors were obtained from a human donor who received an intestinal transplant. Each CDR3 is given with its conserved first and last residue. Fields, in order: V gene, J gene, CDR3 protein.

TRBV11-1	TRBJ1-2	CASSLTYDRDYGYTF
TRBV28	TRBJ2-1	CASSFKLAGYNEQFF
TRBV4-1	TRBJ1-5	CASSQGDRINQPQHF
TRBV27	TRBJ2-3	CASSLSRLAVTDTQYF
TRBV7-8	TRBJ2-1	CASSFPSTGGYNEQFF
TRBV5-1	NA	CASSLGTGNYEQYF
TRBV28	TRBJ2-7	CASSSVLVSYEQYF
TRBV4-3	TRBJ2-2	CASSQETGGLSGRGAGELFF
TRBV10-1	TRBJ2-7	CASSQDRLSYEQYF
TRBV19	TRBJ2-7	CASSMGQGLDEQYF
TRBV7-8	TRBJ2-3	CASSDYVGDTQYF
TRBV19	TRBJ2-7	CASGPGQNYEQYF
TRBV28	TRBJ2-7	CASSLRGQVEREQYF
TRBV6-5	TRBJ1-2	CASSRYRANGYTF
TRBV7-2	TRBJ2-1	CASSLRGPRTPFYNEQFF
TRBV19	TRBJ2-7	CASSPGPTGTFSYEQYF
TRBV7-8	TRBJ2-7	CASSKEDRITYEQYF
TRBV11-2	TRBJ2-1	CASSLIADSYNEQFF
TRBV27	TRBJ2-3	CASSLPGTSGSTDTQYF
TRBV4-3	TRBJ2-2	CASSQDWWSGELFF
TRBV10-2	TRBJ2-7	CASSEGYEQYF
TRBV7-9	TRBJ2-3	CASSPITSTDTQYF
TRBV28	TRBJ2-7	CASNPGGGGYEQYF
TRBV28	TRBJ2-3	CASRREGLTDTQYF
TRBV9	TRBJ1-2	CASSSRGPGYTF
TRBV9	TRBJ1-2	CASSQIESPGYTF
TRBV7-9	TRBJ1-4	CASSPQTGGHTNEKLFF
TRBV19	TRBJ2-7	CASSPRDRFYEQYF
TRBV13	TRBJ1-1	CASSLGLGRTEAFF
TRBV6-5	TRBJ1-2	CASSQTGNYGYTF
TRBV25-1	TRBJ2-7	CASSDRDFNYEQYF
TRBV10-1	TRBJ2-7	CASSEGLNYEQYF
TRBV9	TRBJ2-4	CASSADNIQYF
TRBV13	TRBJ1-6	CASTLGDSPLHF
TRBV5-4	TRBJ2-3	CASSLGTGGASTDTQYF
TRBV4-1	TRBJ1-6	CASSQDSLAWNSPLHF
TRBV9	TRBJ2-1	CASSGGDEQFF
TRBV15	TRBJ2-1	CATSTDRVYYNEQFF
TRBV5-4	TRBJ2-5	CASSVWGSETQYF
TRBV11-2	TRBJ2-2	CASFDGEWDTGELFF
TRBV19	TRBJ2-1	CASSIRQYNEQFF
TRBV6-5	TRBJ2-7	CASSYYPGGTAYEQYF
TRBV10-2	TRBJ2-7	CAKSRRTYEQYF
TRBV7-2	TRBJ2-1	CASFMGGRPDNEQFF
TRBV29-1	TRBJ2-7	CSVESGHSYEQYF